Following are 8 T cell receptor beta chains from one sample sequenced in a study of T cell changes during pregnancy in multiple sclerosis. Profiling relied on immunoSEQ multiplex PCR, and the TCRdb table lists in-frame clones only, not all of them. The table records around 60,000 clones, approximately 90% of them present only once. Sequenced material: peripheral blood, taken in the first trimester of pregnancy. The receptors derive from a female donor with multiple sclerosis, enrolled in a pregnancy study.

V is TRBV7-3 and J is TRBJ2-1, with 9 bases aligning to TRBD2. Trimming took 5 bases from V and 4 from J; bases not matched to a gene: 6. CDR3 length: 15 amino acids. The germline gives CDR1 SGHTA, CDR2 FQGTGA. CDR3 sequence reads: CASSLLSGGYNEQFF. The CDR3 nucleotides are TGTGCCAGCAGCCTTCTAAGCGGGGGGTACAATGAGCAGTTCTTC.

The rearrangement joins TRBV19 to TRBJ1-2; D not certain. V was pared by 1 base and J by 4 bases, with 13 bases between. Germline values: CDR1 LNHDA, CDR2 SQIVND (reference sequence). The CDR3 is 15 residues long. CDR3 coding DNA: TGTGCCAGTAGTATAGCCCGGCCTCGCGGCTATGGCTACACCTTC. The encoded protein is CASSIARPRGYGYTF.

This clone was recorded many times. This chain links TRBV29-1 with TRBJ1-5; a weak D match, TRBD1 (6 bases). Looked up from germline, CDR1 is SQVTM and CDR2 is ANQGSEA. CDR3 length: 12 residues. The V gene lost 4 bases and the J gene lost 3 bases, with 7 bases spanning the gap. CDR3 in DNA: TGCAGCGTTGGACAGGACAATCAGCCCCAGCATTTT. This codes for CSVGQDNQPQHF.

J is TRBJ2-5 and V is TRBV7-9, with a tentative D call TRBD2 (6 bases). The CDR3 is 14 amino acids. V gave up 6 bases and J gave up 8 bases, with 19 bases separating them. Looked up from germline, CDR1 is SEHNR and CDR2 is FQNEAQ (reference sequence). In DNA, the CDR3 is TGTGCCAGCAGTAGCGAACTGGGAGGTTATACCCAGTACTTC. The encoded protein is CASSSELGGYTQYF.

This clone appeared once. V is TRBV30 and J is TRBJ2-7, with TRBD1 matching over 10 bases. V dropped 5 bases and J dropped 3; count of bases not matched to a gene: 4. Germline CDR1 is GTSNPN and CDR2 is SVGIG (reference sequence). The CDR3 runs 13 residues. The CDR3 loop reads CAWGTGVNYEQYF. DNA for the CDR3: TGTGCCTGGGGGACAGGGGTTAACTACGAGCAGTACTTC. The full variable domain, rest sourced from reference TRBV30 and TRBJ2-7, is SQTIHQWPATLVQPVGSPLSLECTVEGTSNPNLYWYRQAAGRGLQLLFYSVGIGQISSEVPQNLSASRPQDRQFILSSKKLLLSDSGFYLCAWGTGVNYEQYFGPGTRLTVT.

This chain connects TRBV5-1 to TRBJ2-3; 7 nucleotides line up with TRBD2. The CDR3 has 16 amino acids. CDR1 and CDR2 (germline): SGHRS, YFSETQ. Trimming took 1 base from V and 0 from J; bases not matched to a gene: 5. The CDR3 bases are TGCGCCAGCAGCTTGATGCCGGGACTAAGCACAGATACGCAGTATTTT. This gives the protein CASSLMPGLSTDTQYF. Filled out from reference TRBV5-1 and TRBJ2-3, the complete variable domain reads KAGVTQTPRYLIKTRGQQVTLSCSPISGHRSVSWYQQTPGQGLQFLFEYFSETQRNKGNFPGRFSGRQFSNSRSEMNVSTLELGDSALYLCASSLMPGLSTDTQYFGPGTRLTVL.

The chain joins TRBV6-1 to TRBJ2-6; 7 bases align to TRBD1. Per germline, CDR1 MNHNS and CDR2 SASEGT. The V gene end was trimmed by 6 bases and the J gene end by 0 bases; junction bases not matched to a gene: 2. This CDR3 is 15 amino acids long. Here the CDR3 reads CASRGDSSGANVLTF. The CDR3 DNA reads as TGTGCCAGCAGGGGGGACAGCTCTGGGGCCAACGTCCTGACTTTC.

This chain uses TRBV7-2 with TRBJ2-3, with 7 bases aligning to TRBD1. There are 16 residues in the CDR3. CDR1 and CDR2 from the germline V gene are SGHTA and FQGNSA. J gave up 2 bases and V 1 base, and 6 bases lay outside the gene matches. DNA for the CDR3: TGTGCCAGCAGCTTAGAAGGGACAGCCATCACAGATACGCAGTATTTT. Translating gives CASSLEGTAITDTQYF.